The TCR beta chain under discussion was sequenced for a study of radiotherapy plus CTLA-4 blockade in lung cancer. This CDR3 spans 16 amino acids. The V and J ends lost 0 bases and 6 bases, in that order; junction bases with no gene match: 7. Germline-derived CDR1 and CDR2 are LGHNA and YSLEER. Using immunoSEQ multiplex PCR, the repertoire was profiled, and TCRdb retains in-frame clones only, with some absent. The sample has 48,000 or so clones, 80% to 90% seen once. The chain recombines TRBV4-3 with TRBJ2-3, with 9 nucleotides matching TRBD1. This TCR was recovered from a human donor with non-small cell lung cancer whose response to radiotherapy plus ipilimumab could not be evaluated. Sequences were derived from peripheral blood, sampled from a patient treated with radiotherapy plus ipilimumab. The CDR3 coding sequence is TGCGCCAGCAGCCAAGACAGGACAGGGGTAGGGGATACGCAGTATTTT. Protein sequence: CASSQDRTGVGDTQYF.